The 21 T cell receptor beta chains listed next were all sequenced from one sample in a study of T cell responses to AZD1222 COVID-19 vaccine. The method was immunoSEQ multiplex PCR; TCRdb's version includes in-frame clones alone and lacks a portion of them. The table records about 150,000 clones, about nine tenths of them present only once. Specimen: peripheral blood, collected 28 days after the second AZD1222 dose. These receptors were obtained from an adult who received the AZD1222 COVID-19 vaccine.

The chain carries TRBV1 and TRBJ2-7; TRBD2 reflects the table's D call only, with no check against the DNA. TRBV1 is classified as a pseudogene. The CDR3 spans 18 residues. The CDR3 protein is CTSSQDPLTRSPNYEQYF. CDR3 sequence (DNA): TGCACCAGCAGCCAAGATCCCCTGACTAGATCCCCTAACTACGAGCAGTACTTC.

The chain joins TRBV29-1 to TRBJ2-7; the match to TRBD1 covers 7 bases. V shed 7 bases and J 3 bases; nucleotides not matched to a gene: 9. This CDR3 spans 13 amino acids. Germline CDR1 reads SQVTM; CDR2 reads ANQGSEA. The CDR3 is CSAATGRSYEQYF. The CDR3 DNA is TGCAGCGCAGCGACAGGGAGAAGCTACGAGCAGTACTTC.

The rearrangement links TRBV7-2 to TRBJ2-5; either TRBD1 or TRBD2 may supply D (5 bases each). The germline V gene has CDR1 SGHTA and CDR2 FQGNSA. The CDR3 spans 17 residues. V was trimmed by 1 base and J by 5 bases, leaving 20 bases between them. The CDR3 reads CASSLEVGGALAETQYF. CDR3 DNA: TGTGCCAGCAGCTTAGAAGTTGGTGGGGCCTTAGCGGAGACCCAGTACTTC. Complete variable domain (other parts from reference TRBV7-2 and TRBJ2-5): GAGVSQSPSNKVTEKGKDVELRCDPISGHTALYWYRQSLGQGLEFLIYFQGNSAPDKSGLPSDRFSAERTGGSVSTLTIQRTQQEDSAVYLCASSLEVGGALAETQYFGPGTRLLVL.

CDR3 residues: CASWDTTQEKLFF. The CDR3 DNA reads TGTGCCAGCTGGGACACGACGCAGGAAAAACTGTTTTTT. The chain employs TRBV28 and TRBJ1-4; possibly TRBD1 for D (6 bases). The CDR3 length is 13 residues. V lost 8 bases, J lost 8 bases, and 15 bases lay in between. Germline CDR1 and CDR2: MDHEN and SYDVKM.

The rearrangement links TRBV24-1 to TRBJ2-3; D unclear. CDR1 and CDR2 from the germline V gene are KGHDR and SFDVKD. The CDR3 totals 16 residues. The V and J ends lost 3 bases and 7 bases respectively, with 19 bases between them. The CDR3 sequence is CATSDDFVGPTHTQYF. The CDR3 nucleotides read TGTGCCACCAGTGATGACTTTGTGGGTCCCACCCATACGCAGTATTTT.

The chain joins TRBV7-2 to TRBJ2-3; 7 bases are a match to TRBD2. This CDR3 spans 16 amino acids. V shed 5 bases and J 3 bases; nucleotides not matched to a gene: 11. Germline values: CDR1 SGHTA, CDR2 FQGNSA. This chain's CDR3 is CASSPQWGGGTDTQYF. The CDR3 DNA is TGTGCCAGCAGCCCCCAGTGGGGGGGAGGAACAGATACGCAGTATTTT.

This chain links TRBV6-1 with TRBJ1-1; the D is unclear. The CDR3 loop spans 13 amino acids. Germline values: CDR1 MNHNS, CDR2 SASEGT. The V end was cut by 1 base, the J end by 1 base, with 4 bases between. CDR3 in DNA: TGTGCCAGCAGTGAAGGCAGGAACACTGAAGCTTTCTTT. The encoded protein is CASSEGRNTEAFF.

This clone has a handful of counts. The chain recombines TRBV2 with TRBJ1-5; perhaps TRBD1 as D (6 bases). This CDR3 contains 15 residues. CDR1 and CDR2 from the germline V gene are SNHLY and FYNNEI. Trimming removed 4 bases at V and 5 bases at J, with 15 bases between. The CDR3 loop is CASSAVQGWDQPQHF. As DNA, the CDR3 is TGTGCCAGCAGTGCGGTACAGGGTTGGGATCAGCCCCAGCATTTT.

This rearrangement joins TRBV2 to TRBJ1-2; maybe TRBD1 (5 bases). CDR1 SNHLY and CDR2 FYNNEI come from the germline V gene. The CDR3 has 14 amino acids. V was trimmed by 4 bases and J by 0 bases, leaving 9 bases between them. Here the CDR3 DNA reads TGTGCCAGCAGTGTGGTGACAGCTAACTATGGCTACACCTTC. It codes for CASSVVTANYGYTF.

The chain couples TRBV5-1 to TRBJ2-1; D remains unclear. The V gene's germline CDR1 is SGHRS and CDR2 YFSETQ. The CDR3 runs 11 residues. The V end was cut by 6 bases, the J end by 9 bases, with 10 bases between. The CDR3 spells CASTVKSEQFF. In DNA, the CDR3 is TGCGCCAGCACCGTTAAGAGTGAGCAGTTCTTC. Variable domain in full (rest from reference TRBV5-1 and TRBJ2-1): KAGVTQTPRYLIKTRGQQVTLSCSPISGHRSVSWYQQTPGQGLQFLFEYFSETQRNKGNFPGRFSGRQFSNSRSEMNVSTLELGDSALYLCASTVKSEQFFGPGTRLTVL.

The genes are TRBV27 and TRBJ1-2; D unclear. The CDR3 is made up of 14 amino acids. CDR1 is MNHEY and CDR2 is SMNVEV in the germline V gene (reference sequence). V was clipped by 0 bases and J by 7 bases, with 12 bases between them. CDR3: CASSLSPQEFGYTF. The CDR3, as DNA: TGTGCCAGCAGTTTATCGCCCCAGGAATTTGGCTACACCTTC.

The V and J genes are TRBV5-1 and TRBJ1-1; D gene unclear. Trimming took off 0 bases at V and 0 bases at J, with 9 bases between the two ends. The CDR3 runs 15 residues. CDR1 is SGHRS and CDR2 is YFSETQ in the germline V gene. The CDR3 is CASSLAGTMNTEAFF. CDR3 DNA sequence: TGCGCCAGCAGCTTGGCAGGCACAATGAACACTGAAGCTTTCTTT.

J is TRBJ1-2 and V is TRBV7-8; TRBD1 aligns across 7 bases. The junction had 7 bases not matched to a gene; V was cut back by 0 bases and J by 3 bases. This CDR3 region has 16 residues. Germline loops: CDR1 SGHVS, CDR2 FQNEAQ. The CDR3: CASSLAGTALDYGYTF. CDR3 coding DNA: TGTGCCAGCAGCTTAGCCGGGACAGCCCTGGACTATGGCTACACCTTC.

This clone has more than one count but fewer than ten. The gene calls are TRBV7-9 and TRBJ1-5; 9 positions agree with TRBD1. V shed 1 base, J shed 4 bases, and the junction held 5 bases outside the gene matches. Germline CDR1 SEHNR, CDR2 FQNEAQ (reference sequence). The CDR3 length is 16 residues. The CDR3 DNA reads as TGTGCCAGCAGCTTAGGGCTAGGACAGGGGAATCAGCCCCAGCATTTT. The encoded protein is CASSLGLGQGNQPQHF.

The rearrangement links TRBV19 to TRBJ2-2; TRBD2 agrees at 8 bases. J lost 7 bases, V lost 6 bases, and 7 bases had no gene match. Germline CDR1 reads LNHDA; CDR2 reads SQIVND (reference sequence). The CDR3 contains 14 residues. CDR3 bases: TGTGCCAGTAGGGGGACTAGTCGGGGCGGGGAGCTGTTTTTT. Its translation: CASRGTSRGGELFF.

In its sample, this clone was seen a few times. J is TRBJ2-7 and V is TRBV27; no clear D gene. CDR1 MNHEY and CDR2 SMNVEV come from the germline V gene (reference sequence). This CDR3 has 11 residues. V lost 8 bases and J lost 5, with 10 bases in between. CDR3 nucleotides: TGTGCCAGCGCTTCCTGGGACGAGCAGTACTTC. This gives the protein CASASWDEQYF.

This chain uses TRBV7-2 with TRBJ2-1, with D perhaps given as TRBD1 or TRBD2 (5 bases each). Germline values: CDR1 SGHTA, CDR2 FQGNSA. The CDR3 runs to 15 residues. V was pared by 1 base and J by 1 base, with 8 bases between. This CDR3 is CASSLVGGSYNEQFF. The CDR3 region has the DNA TGTGCCAGCAGCTTAGTTGGGGGTTCCTACAATGAGCAGTTCTTC. Supplemented by reference TRBV7-2 and TRBJ2-1, the full variable domain reads GAGVSQSPSNKVTEKGKDVELRCDPISGHTALYWYRQSLGQGLEFLIYFQGNSAPDKSGLPSDRFSAERTGGSVSTLTIQRTQQEDSAVYLCASSLVGGSYNEQFFGPGTRLTVL.

This sequence joins TRBV10-3 and TRBJ2-2; D possibly corresponds to TRBD2 (6 bases). CDR1 is ENHRY and CDR2 is SYGVKD in the germline V gene. The CDR3 is made up of 18 amino acids. V was trimmed by 2 bases and J by 0 bases, leaving 16 bases between them. The chain's CDR3 is CAISEKALADANTGELFF. CDR3 DNA sequence: TGTGCCATCAGTGAGAAAGCATTAGCGGACGCGAACACCGGGGAGCTGTTTTTT.

The chain links TRBV15 to TRBJ2-3; TRBD2 agrees at 10 bases. The trim removed 0 bases at V and 4 bases at J, leaving 4 bases unmatched. The CDR3 is 16 residues long. Germline values: CDR1 LNHNV, CDR2 YYDKDF (reference sequence). CDR3 nucleotides: TGTGCCACCAGCAGAGAGAGGAGCGGGAGGGCAGATACGCAGTATTTT. This codes for CATSRERSGRADTQYF.

The chain joins TRBV6-2 or TRBV6-3 to TRBJ2-6, with D possibly being TRBD1 (5 bases). The germline V and J ends were trimmed by 5 bases and 1 base, with 12 bases remaining between them. The V gene's germline CDR1 is MNHEY and CDR2 SVGEGT. This CDR3 is 16 amino acids long. This chain's CDR3 is CASSASQGSGANVLTF. CDR3 DNA: TGTGCCAGCAGTGCCTCCCAGGGTTCTGGGGCCAACGTCCTGACTTTC.

Worth noting for this clone: Within the sample, other DNA sequences also encode this same CDR3. The gene calls are TRBV5-1 and TRBJ2-2; D gene ambiguous. Germline V gene lookup returns CDR1 SGHRS and CDR2 YFSETQ. The ends were cut back, 0 bases at V and 0 bases at J, with 6 bases in the middle. The CDR3 is made up of 15 amino acids. CDR3 region: CASSLGSANTGELFF. CDR3 nucleotides: TGCGCCAGCAGCTTGGGGAGTGCGAACACCGGGGAGCTGTTTTTT.